These 18 T cell receptor beta chains were sequenced from one sample in a study of a mutant IDH1 vaccine in newly diagnosed glioma. This sample's time point: week 35, safety follow-up. Each dose delivered 300 ug of mutant IDH1 20-mer peptide subcutaneously with imiquimod. For these receptors, no antigen is known. Profiled with immunoSEQ multiplex PCR; TCRdb holds only in-frame clones, not every one. This table holds some 33,000 clones, approximately 77% found once. Sequencing was performed on PBMCs, taken from a glioma patient whose treatment included an IDH1 peptide vaccine. All receptors derive from a man between 25 and 39 years old with glioma.

Ten or more counts support this clone. The V call is TRBV5-1, the J call TRBJ1-5; 7 nucleotides match TRBD1. J lost 6 bases, V lost 3 bases, and 12 bases had no gene match. Per germline, CDR1 SGHRS and CDR2 YFSETQ. The CDR3 contains 16 residues. The CDR3 DNA is TGCGCCAGCAGCTGGGGACATGGTGACAGGGCTCAGCCCCAGCATTTT. Translated: CASSWGHGDRAQPQHF.

V gene TRBV7-7 combines with J gene TRBJ2-2, with D possibly matching TRBD2 (5 bases). Between the trimmed V and J ends, which lost 4 bases and 2 bases, there was a span of 8 bases. Germline assignment: CDR1 SSHAT and CDR2 FNYEAQ (reference sequence). The CDR3 spans 14 residues. CDR3 region: CASSSTGNTGELFF. The CDR3, as DNA: TGTGCCAGCAGCTCCACGGGAAACACCGGGGAGCTGTTTTTT.

This chain uses TRBV7-9 with TRBJ1-2; no reliable D call. The CDR3 spans 14 residues. The germline V and J ends were trimmed by 0 bases and 0 bases, with 5 bases remaining between them. Germline V gives CDR1 SEHNR, CDR2 FQNEAQ (reference sequence). The CDR3 sequence: CASSLAFANYGYTF. The CDR3 DNA reads as TGTGCCAGCAGCTTAGCCTTTGCTAACTATGGCTACACCTTC.

The J gene is TRBJ1-2, the V gene TRBV7-9; D perhaps matches TRBD1 (5 bases). Per germline, CDR1 SEHNR and CDR2 FQNEAQ (reference sequence). The CDR3 totals 14 residues. Trimming removed 3 bases from V and 7 bases from J, with 15 bases in between. CDR3 sequence (DNA): TGTGCCAGCAGCTTCCACCAGGGCTTCGGTGGCTACACCTTC. It codes for CASSFHQGFGGYTF.

The chain recombines TRBV2 with TRBJ1-2, with 12 positions matching TRBD1. The CDR3 extends over 13 amino acids. J lost 6 bases, V lost 8 bases, and 4 bases had no gene match. Looked up from germline, CDR1 is SNHLY and CDR2 is FYNNEI. The CDR3 DNA reads TGTGCCAGCGGGGGACAGGGGGCAGATGGCTACACCTTC. Its translation: CASGGQGADGYTF.

The chain couples TRBV7-9 to TRBJ1-3; D is undetermined. This CDR3 has 15 amino acids. The germline CDR1 and CDR2 sequences are SEHNR and FQNEAQ (reference sequence). V lost 2 bases, J lost 1 base, and 9 bases lay in between. This CDR3 is CASSLPEDSGNTIYF. DNA of the CDR3: TGTGCCAGCAGCTTACCCGAAGATTCTGGAAACACCATATATTTT.

The chain combines TRBV19 with TRBJ2-2, with D possibly being TRBD1 (5 bases). CDR1 LNHDA and CDR2 SQIVND come from the germline V gene (reference sequence). V gave up 0 bases and J gave up 3 bases, with 14 bases separating them. This CDR3 has 17 residues. The CDR3 nucleotides read TGTGCCAGTAGTATAGATTTCCAGGGTGAGGACACCGGGGAGCTGTTTTTT. It codes for CASSIDFQGEDTGELFF. The full variable domain, its missing parts supplied by reference TRBV19 and TRBJ2-2, is DGGITQSPKYLFRKEGQNVTLSCEQNLNHDAMYWYRQDPGQGLRLIYYSQIVNDFQKGDIAEGYSVSREKKESFPLTVTSAQKNPTAFYLCASSIDFQGEDTGELFFGEGSRLTVL.

CDR3 bases: TGTGCCAGCAGCTTAGAAGACATTCAGTACTTC. Protein product: CASSLEDIQYF. The V call is TRBV7-9, the J call TRBJ2-4; D call uncertain. The CDR3 runs 11 residues. Trimming took off 1 base at V and 8 bases at J, with 3 bases between the two ends. Per the germline V gene, CDR1 is SEHNR and CDR2 is FQNEAQ (reference sequence). Combining the CDR3 with reference TRBV7-9 and TRBJ2-4 gives the whole variable domain DTGVSQNPRHKITKRGQNVTFRCDPISEHNRLYWYRQTLGQGPEFLTYFQNEAQLEKSRLLSDRFSAERPKGSFSTLEIQRTEQGDSAMYLCASSLEDIQYFGAGTRLSVL.

V gene TRBV7-7 combines with J gene TRBJ2-5; D could derive from TRBD1 or TRBD2 (6 bases each). The CDR3 covers 17 residues. Per germline, CDR1 SSHAT and CDR2 FNYEAQ (reference sequence). V gave up 1 base and J gave up 5 bases, with 20 bases separating them. In nucleotides, the CDR3 is TGTGCCAGCAGCTTAGGGAGGGGGACACTCGGTGGGGAGACCCAGTACTTC. Protein product: CASSLGRGTLGGETQYF.

This chain links TRBV6-1 with TRBJ1-2; TRBD1 might be the D (5 bases). Germline CDR1 is MNHNS and CDR2 is SASEGT. The germline V and J ends were trimmed by 4 bases and 2 bases, with 8 bases remaining between them. This CDR3 is built from 13 residues. CDR3 bases: TGTGCCAGCAGTGCCGCAGGGAACTATGGCTACACCTTC. Protein sequence: CASSAAGNYGYTF.

This chain joins TRBV25-1 and TRBJ2-7; D is uncertain. Germline CDR1 is MGHDK and CDR2 is SYGVNS. The CDR3 totals 13 residues. With 6 bases removed from V and 3 bases from J, the gap between germline ends came to 12 bases. The CDR3, as DNA: TGTGCCAGCAGACCACCTTGGGGCTACGAGCAGTACTTC. Amino acids: CASRPPWGYEQYF.

The J gene is TRBJ1-2, the V gene TRBV7-2; D unresolved. Germline V CDR1 and CDR2: SGHTA, FQGNSA. Trimming removed 1 base at V and 3 bases at J, with 12 bases between. The CDR3 contains 15 residues. The CDR3 bases are TGTGCCAGCAGCTTAGAACCGGGATCGGACTATGGCTACACCTTC. Residues: CASSLEPGSDYGYTF. The variable domain in full, completed from reference TRBV7-2 and TRBJ1-2, reads GAGVSQSPSNKVTEKGKDVELRCDPISGHTALYWYRQSLGQGLEFLIYFQGNSAPDKSGLPSDRFSAERTGGSVSTLTIQRTQQEDSAVYLCASSLEPGSDYGYTFGSGTRLTVV.

The chain employs TRBV5-1 and TRBJ2-1, with D uncertain. Germline lookup yields CDR1 SGHRS and CDR2 YFSETQ. The CDR3 spans 12 residues. V was pared by 0 bases and J by 2 bases, with 0 bases between. CDR3 sequence reads: CASSLAYNEQFF. As DNA, the CDR3 is TGCGCCAGCAGCTTGGCCTACAATGAGCAGTTCTTC.

The chain carries TRBV6-1 and TRBJ1-2; 7 nucleotides match TRBD1. The V gene's germline CDR1 is MNHNS and CDR2 SASEGT. The junction had 4 bases not matched to a gene; V was cut back by 5 bases and J by 1 base. The CDR3 sequence is 14 residues long. In nucleotides, the CDR3 is TGTGCCAGCAGTCTTCAGGGGGTTAACTATGGCTACACCTTC. Amino acids: CASSLQGVNYGYTF.

Only a few counts were recorded for this clone. CDR3 region: CATSQGATGNTIYF. In nucleotides, the CDR3 is TGTGCCACCTCGCAGGGGGCAACTGGAAACACCATATATTTT. This chain uses TRBV18 with TRBJ1-3, with 8 positions matching TRBD1. CDR1 and CDR2 (germline): KGHSH, LQKENI. The CDR3 is 14 residues long. The ends lost 10 bases at V and 2 bases at J; junction bases unmatched: 7.

This clone was counted once. CDR3 residues: CASSISGSSYNEQFF. The CDR3 coding sequence is TGTGCCAGTAGTATAAGTGGCAGCTCCTACAATGAGCAGTTCTTC. The chain joins TRBV19 to TRBJ2-1; no reliable D call. Germline V CDR1 and CDR2: LNHDA, SQIVND (reference sequence). The CDR3 length is 15 residues. The V gene lost 2 bases and the J gene lost 0 bases, with 8 bases spanning the gap.

The chain joins TRBV30 to TRBJ2-1, with 11 bases that match TRBD2. This CDR3 contains 12 residues. V was pared by 3 bases and J by 13 bases, with 5 bases of the junction left unmatched. Germline V CDR1 and CDR2: GTSNPN, SVGIG (reference sequence). CDR3 sequence reads: CAWRATSGSQFF. The CDR3 bases are TGTGCCTGGAGGGCTACTAGCGGGAGCCAGTTCTTC.

The rearrangement uses TRBV7-9 and TRBJ1-2; 9 nucleotides agree with TRBD1. V lost 5 bases, J lost 14 bases, and 6 bases stayed unmatched. CDR3 length: 11 residues. Germline V gene lookup returns CDR1 SEHNR and CDR2 FQNEAQ (reference sequence). The CDR3, as DNA: TGTGCCAGCAGCAAAACCGGACAGGGGACCTTC. It is translated as CASSKTGQGTF.